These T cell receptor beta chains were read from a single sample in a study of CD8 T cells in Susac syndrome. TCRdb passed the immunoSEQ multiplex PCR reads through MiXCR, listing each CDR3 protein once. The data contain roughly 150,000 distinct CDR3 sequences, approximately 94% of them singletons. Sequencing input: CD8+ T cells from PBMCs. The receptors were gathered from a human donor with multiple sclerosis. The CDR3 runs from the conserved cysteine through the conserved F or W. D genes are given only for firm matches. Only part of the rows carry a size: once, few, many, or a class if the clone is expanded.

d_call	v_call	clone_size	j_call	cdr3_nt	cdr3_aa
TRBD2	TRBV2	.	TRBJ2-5	TGTGCCAGCAGGATTGAGCGGGGTAAAGAGACCCAGTACTTC	CASRIERGKETQYF
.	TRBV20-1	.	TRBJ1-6	TGCAGTGCTAGGGGGGTAGAGATTGGTAATTCACCCCTCCACTTT	CSARGVEIGNSPLHF
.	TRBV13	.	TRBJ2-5	TGTGCCAGCAGCATTACAGGGTTCTCCGAAGAGACCCAGTACTTC	CASSITGFSEETQYF
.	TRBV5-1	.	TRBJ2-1	TGCGCCAGCAGCTTGGTTCATTCCTACAATGAGCAGTTCTTC	CASSLVHSYNEQFF
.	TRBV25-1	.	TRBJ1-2	TGTGCCAGCAGTGAACGAGGTGCTGCTAACTATGGCTACACCTTC	CASSERGAANYGYTF
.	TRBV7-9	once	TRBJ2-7	TGTGCCAGCAGCTTAGACAGGGAGGACGAGCAGTACTTC	CASSLDREDEQYF
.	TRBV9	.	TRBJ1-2	TGTGCCAGCAGCGTAGACCCCCAGTCGTTGAACTATGGCTACACCTTC	CASSVDPQSLNYGYTF
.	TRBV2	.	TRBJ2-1	TGTGCCAGCAGCGGACAGAGTTACAATGAGCAGTTCTTC	CASSGQSYNEQFF
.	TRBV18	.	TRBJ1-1	TGTGCCAGCTCACCCCAGGGAATTACTGAAGCTTTCTTT	CASSPQGITEAFF
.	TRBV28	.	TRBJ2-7	TGTGCCACCGGCCCCCATAGCTCCTACGAGCAGTACTTC	CATGPHSSYEQYF
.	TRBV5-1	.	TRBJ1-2	TGCGCCAGCAGCTTGAGGGACGCCTATGGCTACACCTTC	CASSLRDAYGYTF
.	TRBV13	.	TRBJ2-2	TGTGCCAGCAGCTTAATCTCCGGGGAGCTGTTTTTT	CASSLISGELFF
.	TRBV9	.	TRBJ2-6	TGTGCCAGCAGCGGACGAGACGCTTGGGGGGCCAACGTCCTGACTTTC	CASSGRDAWGANVLTF
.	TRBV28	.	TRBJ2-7	TGTGCCAGCAGTTTAGACGCGTCAACCTACGAGCAGTACTTC	CASSLDASTYEQYF
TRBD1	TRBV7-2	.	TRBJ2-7	TGTGCCAGCAGCTCACGGGACAGGGCCCCCTACGAGCAGTACTTC	CASSSRDRAPYEQYF
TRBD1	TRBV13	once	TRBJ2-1	TGTGCCAGCAGCCCAGGAGCCGGGACAGGGGCCTACAATGAGCAGTTCTTC	CASSPGAGTGAYNEQFF
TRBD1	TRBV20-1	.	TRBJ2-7	TGCAGTGCTAGAGATCCCCAGGACAGGGTCCGCTACGAGCAGTACTTC	CSARDPQDRVRYEQYF
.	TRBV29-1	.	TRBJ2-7	TGCAGCGCCCTTAGTGGGATTGGGACAACATCCTACGAGCAGTACTTC	CSALSGIGTTSYEQYF
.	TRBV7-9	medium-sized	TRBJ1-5	TGTGCCAGCAGCTCCACAGGTCCGGGCAATCAGCCCCAGCATTTT	CASSSTGPGNQPQHF
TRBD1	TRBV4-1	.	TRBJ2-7	TGCGCCAGCAGCCAAGGGCAGGGGGCTGGGGAGCAGTACTTC	CASSQGQGAGEQYF
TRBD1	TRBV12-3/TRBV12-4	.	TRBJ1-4	TGTGCCAGCAGTCCCAGGGGGGGCCCCCCGGATGAAAAACTGTTTTTT	CASSPRGGPPDEKLFF
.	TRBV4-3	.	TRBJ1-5	TGCGCCAGCAGCCAAGATACGGGCGGCAATCAGCCCCAGCATTTT	CASSQDTGGNQPQHF
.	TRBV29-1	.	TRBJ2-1	TGCAGCGTTGAAGGGTCAGGCTCTCTCTCCTACAATGAGCAGTTCTTC	CSVEGSGSLSYNEQFF
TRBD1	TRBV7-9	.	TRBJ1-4	TGTGCCAGCAGCTTGGACAGGAGTAATGAAAAACTGTTTTTT	CASSLDRSNEKLFF
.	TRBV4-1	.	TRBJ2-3	TGCGCCAGCAGCCAAGGGGGTGGCTATACGCAGTATTTT	CASSQGGGYTQYF
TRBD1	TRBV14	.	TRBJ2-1	TGTGCCAGCAGCCTCCGGACAGGGCCGGTCAATGAGCAGTTCTTC	CASSLRTGPVNEQFF
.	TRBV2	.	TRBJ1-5	TGTGCCAGCGGAAAGAATAGCAATCAGCCCCAGCATTTT	CASGKNSNQPQHF
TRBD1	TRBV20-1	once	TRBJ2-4	TGCAGTGCTCCCGGGACAGAGGGTAAAAACATTCAGTACTTC	CSAPGTEGKNIQYF
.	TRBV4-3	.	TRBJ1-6	TGCGCCAGCAGCCAAGGGACCAAACCCCTCCACTTT	CASSQGTKPLHF
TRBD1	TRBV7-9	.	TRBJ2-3	TGTGCCAGCGCGGCCGGGACAGGGTCGTTGAACCAGCAGTATTTT	CASAAGTGSLNQQYF
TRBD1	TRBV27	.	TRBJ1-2	TGTGCCAGCAGTTTCGGGACAGGGTCCTATGGCTACACCTTC	CASSFGTGSYGYTF
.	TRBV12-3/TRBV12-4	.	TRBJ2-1	TGTGCCAGCAGTGTGGACTGGACCAAGAGGACCTACAATGAGCAGTTCTTC	CASSVDWTKRTYNEQFF
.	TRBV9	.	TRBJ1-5	TGTGCCAGCAGCGTAGGACCGGGCCCCAATCAGCCCCAGCATTTT	CASSVGPGPNQPQHF
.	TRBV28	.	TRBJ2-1	TGTGCCAGCAGTTCCCTGATCCATTACAATGAGCAGTTCTTC	CASSSLIHYNEQFF